These 30 T cell receptor beta chains were sequenced from one sample in a study of read filtering for tumor transcriptome and immune sequencing. This library used around 400 ng RNA and molecular barcoded adaptors spanning alpha/delta and beta/gamma chains. TCRdb re-called the reads through MiXCR, storing one row per CDR3 protein. The sample includes 60,000 or so distinct CDR3 sequences, roughly 19% seen only once; the top ten take roughly a tenth. The sequenced sample was a population of CD138-negative cells sorted from bone marrow. The receptors derive from a donor over 35 with multiple myeloma.

This clonotype was seen repeatedly, ten times or more. The chain employs TRBV19 and TRBJ2-2, with TRBD2 matching over 8 bases. The CDR3 has 17 residues. Germline assignment: CDR1 LNHDA and CDR2 SQIVND (reference sequence). Trimming at V came to 5 bases and at J to 5 bases, leaving 13 bases not matched to a gene. The CDR3 sequence is CASSPRIGAGGTGELFF. For the CDR3, the DNA is TGTGCCAGTAGTCCCCGCATAGGCGCGGGGGGAACCGGGGAGCTGTTTTTT.

Many counts were recorded for this clonotype. This chain links TRBV9 with TRBJ2-2; D unclear. CDR1 and CDR2 (germline): SGDLS, YYNGEE. V was cut by 2 bases and J by 5 bases, with 4 bases left in between. The CDR3 has 12 amino acids. Here the CDR3 DNA reads TGTGCCAGCAGCGTGAGGACCGGGGAGCTGTTTTTT. Its protein is CASSVRTGELFF.

This clonotype was detected ten times or more. V and J are TRBV7-2 and TRBJ1-2; TRBD1 aligns across 7 bases. V lost 0 bases, J lost 5 bases, and 12 bases stayed unmatched. Looked up from germline, CDR1 is SGHTA and CDR2 is FQGNSA. The CDR3 sequence is 17 residues long. The CDR3 region is CASSLASHTTGQYGYTF. CDR3 sequence (DNA): TGTGCCAGCAGCTTAGCCTCCCACACAACGGGACAGTATGGCTACACCTTC. The entire variable domain, with the rest obtained from reference TRBV7-2 and TRBJ1-2, is as follows: GAGVSQSPSNKVTEKGKDVELRCDPISGHTALYWYRQSLGQGLEFLIYFQGNSAPDKSGLPSDRFSAERTGGSVSTLTIQRTQQEDSAVYLCASSLASHTTGQYGYTFGSGTRLTVV.

This clonotype occurred a few times. J is TRBJ1-5 and V is TRBV20-1; 8 bases agree with TRBD1. Trimming removed 1 base from V and 7 bases from J; junction bases left unmatched: 3. CDR3 length: 13 residues. Germline assignment: CDR1 DFQATT and CDR2 SNEGSKA (reference sequence). The CDR3 region is CSARGQGIQPQHF. CDR3 coding DNA: TGCAGTGCTAGAGGACAGGGGATACAGCCCCAGCATTTT.

The V and J genes are TRBV7-9 and TRBJ2-5; D gene ambiguous. Between the trimmed V and J ends, which lost 8 bases and 2 bases, there was a span of 9 bases. This CDR3 spans 12 amino acids. Germline V gene lookup returns CDR1 SEHNR and CDR2 FQNEAQ (reference sequence). This CDR3 reads CASAPLQETQYF. The CDR3 DNA reads as TGTGCCAGCGCCCCTTTACAAGAGACCCAGTACTTC.

In this sample, this clonotype turned up many times. The CDR3: CASSPTGTANEQYF. Written as DNA, the CDR3 is TGTGCCAGCTCCCCAACCGGGACCGCGAATGAGCAGTACTTC. The chain joins TRBV18 to TRBJ2-7; D is tentatively TRBD1 or TRBD2 (5 bases each). Trimming cost V 6 bases and J 7 bases, with 19 bases left between them. Per germline, CDR1 KGHSH and CDR2 LQKENI. The CDR3 is made up of 14 amino acids.

In this sample, this clonotype turned up many times. This chain links TRBV28 with TRBJ2-2; perhaps TRBD2 as D (6 bases). The CDR3 has 16 amino acids. Germline CDR1 and CDR2: MDHEN and SYDVKM. Trimming took 3 bases from V and 4 from J, leaving 15 bases between them. CDR3 sequence: CASSFRRRESTGELFF. The CDR3 DNA reads as TGTGCCAGCAGTTTCCGGCGACGGGAGTCCACCGGGGAGCTGTTTTTT. The whole variable domain, filled in from reference TRBV28 and TRBJ2-2, reads DVKVTQSSRYLVKRTGEKVFLECVQDMDHENMFWYRQDPGLGLRLIYFSYDVKMKEKGDIPEGYSVSREKKERFSLILESASTNQTSMYLCASSFRRRESTGELFFGEGSRLTVL.

This clonotype appeared many times. J is TRBJ2-4 and V is TRBV7-8, with D uncertain. Germline lookup yields CDR1 SGHVS and CDR2 FQNEAQ. V lost 2 bases, J lost 0 bases, and 5 bases lay in between. The CDR3 is 14 amino acids. The DNA for the CDR3 is TGTGCCAGCAGCTTAAATCTAGCCAAAAACATTCAGTACTTC. As protein: CASSLNLAKNIQYF.

In the case of this clonotype: This likely stems from a read error, as it lies one base from a far larger clone. Since no conserved phenylalanine or tryptophan closes the CDR3, a read error is the likely cause. The chain joins TRBV5-1 to TRBJ2-1, with a possible D match to TRBD1 (6 bases). Per the germline V gene, CDR1 is SGHRS and CDR2 is YFSETQ. The CDR3 length is 14 residues. The CDR3 spells CASSSDSSYNEQFL. For the CDR3, the DNA is TGTGCCAGCAGCTCGGACAGTTCCTACAATGAGCAGTTCCTC.

As for this clonotype: A much larger clonotype is one base distant, so this may be a read error. The chain recombines TRBV15 with TRBJ2-3, with D tentatively TRBD1 (6 bases). The germline gives CDR1 LNHNV, CDR2 YYDKDF (reference sequence). CDR3 size: 14 residues. In nucleotides, the CDR3 is TGTGCCACCGGCAGAGAGGGGGAGACAGATACGCAGTATTTT. It translates to CATGREGETDTQYF.

This clonotype was counted many times. This chain uses TRBV3-1 with TRBJ1-2, with a tentative D call TRBD1 (6 bases). This CDR3 has 12 residues. V lost 4 bases and J lost 7, with 10 bases in between. Germline-derived CDR1 and CDR2 are LGHDT and YNNKEL (reference sequence). The CDR3 sequence: CASSLQGFGYTF. The CDR3 nucleotides are TGTGCCAGCAGCCTACAGGGCTTTGGCTACACCTTC.

This clonotype appeared many times. The V and J genes are TRBV7-3 and TRBJ2-1, with D uncertain. Germline V gives CDR1 SGHTA, CDR2 FQGTGA. V was cut by 0 bases and J by 5 bases, with 8 bases left in between. The CDR3 has 14 amino acids. The chain's CDR3 is CASSLTDWDNEQFF. The CDR3 DNA follows: TGTGCCAGCAGCTTAACCGACTGGGACAATGAGCAGTTCTTC.

V and J are TRBV27 and TRBJ2-2; D not resolved. Trimming took 3 bases from V and 7 from J, leaving 3 bases between them. Germline V gives CDR1 MNHEY, CDR2 SMNVEV (reference sequence). There are 11 residues in the CDR3. Here the CDR3 reads CASSFGGELFF. In DNA form, the CDR3 reads TGTGCCAGCAGTTTCGGCGGGGAGCTGTTTTTT.

In this sample, this clonotype turned up many times. The J gene is TRBJ2-1, the V gene TRBV19, with D possibly TRBD2 on 5 matching bases. The CDR3 has 17 residues. V shed 5 bases and J shed 9 bases, with 26 bases lying between them. In germline, CDR1 is LNHDA, CDR2 SQIVND (reference sequence). CDR3 DNA: TGTGCCAGTAGTTCGCGGGCTCAGGAGAGAAGGTTTGGTGAGCAGTTCTTC. Translation: CASSSRAQERRFGEQFF.

This clonotype was recorded at least ten times. V gene TRBV5-4 combines with J gene TRBJ2-3, with D possibly matching TRBD2 (6 bases). This CDR3 comprises 16 residues. The V end was cut by 1 base, the J end by 3 bases, with 15 bases between. Germline CDR1 and CDR2: SGHNT and YYREEE (reference sequence). DNA of the CDR3: TGTGCCAGCAGCTTGACTAGCAAGGGAACAACAGATACGCAGTATTTT. Its protein is CASSLTSKGTTDTQYF. Using reference TRBV5-4 and TRBJ2-3 for the parts outside the CDR3, the full variable domain is ETGVTQSPTHLIKTRGQQVTLRCSSQSGHNTVSWYQQALGQGPQFIFQYYREEENGRGNFPPRFSGLQFPNYSSELNVNALELDDSALYLCASSLTSKGTTDTQYFGPGTRLTVL.

This clonotype has at least ten counts. This chain links TRBV18 with TRBJ2-1; no definite D call. The ends were cut back, 3 bases at V and 5 bases at J, with 8 bases in the middle. In germline, CDR1 is KGHSH, CDR2 LQKENI. CDR3 length: 13 amino acids. CDR3 sequence (DNA): TGTGCCAGCTCACCGAGTCCAAACAATGAGCAGTTCTTC. This sequence encodes CASSPSPNNEQFF.

Concerning this clonotype: Just one base apart from a much larger clone, this may be a read error. A read error is likely, as this CDR3 ends without the conserved phenylalanine or tryptophan. The chain employs TRBV3-1 and TRBJ1-1; TRBD1 matches 9 bases. The V and J ends lost 1 base and 10 bases, in that order; junction bases with no gene match: 7. The germline V gene encodes CDR1 LGHDT and CDR2 YNNKEL (reference sequence). The CDR3 loop spans 14 amino acids. The CDR3 bases are TGTGCCAGCAGCCAAGTCCCACAGGGGGCGCGAGCTTTCCTT. Amino acids: CASSQVPQGARAFL.

There are many counts of this clonotype. Here the CDR3 reads CASSQISGAIEQYF. DNA of the CDR3: TGTGCCAGCAGCCAAATATCAGGGGCTATAGAGCAGTACTTC. The chain has TRBV3-1 and TRBJ2-7, with D possibly TRBD1 on 6 matching bases. The CDR3 length is 14 residues. The germline gives CDR1 LGHDT, CDR2 YNNKEL (reference sequence). V lost 2 bases and J lost 7, with 15 bases in between.

There are many counts of this clonotype. V gene TRBV6-5 combines with J gene TRBJ2-1; D might be TRBD1 (6 bases). V dropped 5 bases and J dropped 0 bases, with 14 bases sitting between them. From germline, CDR1 is MNHEY and CDR2 SVGAGI. The CDR3 has 16 residues. The CDR3 sequence is CASSKRGQSSYNEQFF. The CDR3 DNA is TGTGCCAGCAGTAAACGGGGACAAAGCTCCTACAATGAGCAGTTCTTC.

The chain is built from TRBV19 and TRBJ1-3, with D hard to call. The germline V gene encodes CDR1 LNHDA and CDR2 SQIVND (reference sequence). The CDR3 extends over 12 amino acids. Trimming removed 3 bases at V and 4 bases at J, with 4 bases between. The CDR3 region is CASSMLGNTIYF. The CDR3 DNA follows: TGTGCCAGTAGTATGCTGGGAAACACCATATATTTT. The full variable domain, completed using reference TRBV19 and TRBJ1-3, is DGGITQSPKYLFRKEGQNVTLSCEQNLNHDAMYWYRQDPGQGLRLIYYSQIVNDFQKGDIAEGYSVSREKKESFPLTVTSAQKNPTAFYLCASSMLGNTIYFGEGSWLTVV.

This clonotype was seen repeatedly, ten times or more. V gene TRBV6-2 or TRBV6-3 combines with J gene TRBJ2-7; no firm D call. The CDR3 spans 13 residues. CDR1 and CDR2 (germline): MNHEY, SVGEGT. V was pared by 3 bases and J by 2 bases, with 8 bases between. The CDR3 region has the DNA TGTGCCAGCAGTTATAGTAGTCCCTACGAGCAGTACTTC. Translation: CASSYSSPYEQYF.

This clonotype was detected once. This may arise from a read error, as a much more abundant clone is one base away. The CDR3 here is CASSNIQGGRNSPLHF. DNA of the CDR3: TGTGCCAGCAGTAACATCCAGGGAGGGCGTAATTCACCCCTCCACTTT. The J gene is TRBJ1-6, the V gene TRBV6-2 or TRBV6-3; D possibly corresponds to TRBD1 (5 bases). V was clipped by 5 bases and J by 6 bases, with 17 bases between them. The CDR3 has 16 residues. Per germline, CDR1 MNHEY and CDR2 SVGEGT.

There are a few counts of this clonotype. The J gene is TRBJ2-5, the V gene TRBV6-6; 11 bases agree with TRBD2. J lost 3 bases, V lost 2 bases, and 14 bases had no gene match. The CDR3 runs to 19 residues. Germline values: CDR1 MNHNY, CDR2 SVGAGI (reference sequence). CDR3 in DNA: TGTGCCAGCAGTTACGAGTTCCTTAGGCCTAGCGGGGGGAAAGAGACCCAGTACTTC. Its protein is CASSYEFLRPSGGKETQYF.

This clonotype was recorded many times. This chain joins TRBV28 and TRBJ1-5, with TRBD1 as a possible D gene (5 bases). Trimming stripped 6 bases from V and 5 bases from J, with 14 bases between. The CDR3 has 14 amino acids. CDR1 MDHEN and CDR2 SYDVKM come from the germline V gene. The CDR3 nucleotides are TGTGCCAGCAGGCCCTCGGGGGGGGATCAGCCCCAGCATTTT. Translating it yields CASRPSGGDQPQHF.

Ten or more counts support this clonotype. The rearrangement uses TRBV19 and TRBJ1-1; no definite D call. The CDR3 has 15 residues. Germline loops: CDR1 LNHDA, CDR2 SQIVND (reference sequence). V lost 6 bases to trimming and J lost 1 base, with 15 bases between them. CDR3 amino acids: CASSRNRWGNTEAFF. The CDR3 DNA is TGTGCCAGTAGCCGAAATAGGTGGGGGAACACTGAAGCTTTCTTT.

This clonotype showed up many times. The gene calls are TRBV24-1 and TRBJ1-1, with TRBD1 as a possible D gene (5 bases). The CDR3 loop spans 13 amino acids. CDR1 is KGHDR and CDR2 is SFDVKD in the germline V gene. With 5 bases removed from V and 4 bases from J, the gap between germline ends came to 10 bases. CDR3 residues: CATSVPGSTEAFF. CDR3 bases: TGTGCCACCAGTGTCCCAGGGAGCACTGAAGCTTTCTTT.

This clonotype was observed many times. The CDR3 DNA follows: TGTGCCATCAGTGAGGGGCAGGCAAGCGGGGAGCTGTTTTTT. Translation gives CAISEGQASGELFF. This chain uses TRBV10-3 with TRBJ2-2, with no clear D. V was cut by 2 bases and J by 7 bases, with 11 bases left in between. Germline-derived CDR1 and CDR2 are ENHRY and SYGVKD. The CDR3 runs to 14 residues.

A few counts support this clonotype. The J gene is TRBJ1-3, the V gene TRBV6-6; possibly TRBD1 for D (6 bases). The CDR3 runs to 12 residues. The V gene lost 0 bases and the J gene lost 9 bases, with 6 bases spanning the gap. Germline-derived CDR1 and CDR2 are MNHNY and SVGAGI (reference sequence). CDR3 protein: CASSYSDSTIYF. CDR3 bases: TGTGCCAGCAGTTACTCGGACAGCACCATATATTTT.

This clonotype was counted many times. The rearrangement joins TRBV29-1 to TRBJ2-5, with 7 bases fitting TRBD2. V lost 6 bases and J lost 3; bases outside the gene matches: 7. Germline CDR1 and CDR2: SQVTM and ANQGSEA. CDR3 length equals 13 residues. CDR3 protein: CSVLGTTEETQYF. The CDR3 region has the DNA TGCAGCGTCCTCGGGACTACTGAAGAGACCCAGTACTTC.

This clonotype was counted many times. The chain carries TRBV11-2 and TRBJ1-4, with 7 bases matching TRBD1. The V segment lost 5 bases and the J segment 6 bases; nucleotides outside the gene matches: 9. This CDR3 comprises 15 residues. Germline-derived CDR1 and CDR2 are SGHAT and FQNNGV. CDR3 nucleotide sequence: TGTGCCAGCAGCCAGGGGGATAAATCGTATGAAAAACTGTTTTTT. It specifies CASSQGDKSYEKLFF.